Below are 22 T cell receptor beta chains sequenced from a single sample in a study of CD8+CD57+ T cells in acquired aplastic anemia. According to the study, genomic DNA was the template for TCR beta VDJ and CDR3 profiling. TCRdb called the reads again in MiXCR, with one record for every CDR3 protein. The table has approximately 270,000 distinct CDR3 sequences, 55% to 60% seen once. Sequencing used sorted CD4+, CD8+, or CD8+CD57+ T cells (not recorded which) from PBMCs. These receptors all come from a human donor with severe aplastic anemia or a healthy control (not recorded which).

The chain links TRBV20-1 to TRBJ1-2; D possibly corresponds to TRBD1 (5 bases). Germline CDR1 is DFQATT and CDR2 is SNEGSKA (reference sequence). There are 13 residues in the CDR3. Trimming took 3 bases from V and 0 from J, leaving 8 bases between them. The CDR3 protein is CSASLGANYGYTF. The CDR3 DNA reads TGCAGTGCTAGCCTAGGGGCTAACTATGGCTACACCTTC.

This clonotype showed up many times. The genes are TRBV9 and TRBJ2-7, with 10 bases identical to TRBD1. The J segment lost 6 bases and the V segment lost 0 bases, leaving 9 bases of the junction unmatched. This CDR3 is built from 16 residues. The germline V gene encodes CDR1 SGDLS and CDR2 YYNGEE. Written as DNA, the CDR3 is TGTGCCAGCAGCGTAGGGACAGGGGGAGCGATAGGCGAGCAGTACTTC. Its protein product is CASSVGTGGAIGEQYF.

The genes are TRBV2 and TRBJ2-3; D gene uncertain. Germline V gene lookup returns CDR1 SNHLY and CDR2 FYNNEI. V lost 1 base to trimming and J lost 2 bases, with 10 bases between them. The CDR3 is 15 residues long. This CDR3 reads CASSEGTSYTDTQYF. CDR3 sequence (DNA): TGTGCCAGCAGTGAAGGCACGTCCTACACAGATACGCAGTATTTT.

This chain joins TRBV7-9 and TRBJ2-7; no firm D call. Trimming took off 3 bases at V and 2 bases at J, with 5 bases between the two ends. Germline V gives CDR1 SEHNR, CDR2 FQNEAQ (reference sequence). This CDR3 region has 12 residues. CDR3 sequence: CASSFATYEQYF. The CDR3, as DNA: TGTGCCAGCAGCTTCGCCACCTACGAGCAGTACTTC.

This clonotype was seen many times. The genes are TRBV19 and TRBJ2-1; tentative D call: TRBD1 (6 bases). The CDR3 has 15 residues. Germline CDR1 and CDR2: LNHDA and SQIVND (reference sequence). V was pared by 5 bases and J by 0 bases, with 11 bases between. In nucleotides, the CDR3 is TGTGCCAGTAGTGAAGGACAGCACTCCTACAATGAGCAGTTCTTC. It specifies CASSEGQHSYNEQFF.

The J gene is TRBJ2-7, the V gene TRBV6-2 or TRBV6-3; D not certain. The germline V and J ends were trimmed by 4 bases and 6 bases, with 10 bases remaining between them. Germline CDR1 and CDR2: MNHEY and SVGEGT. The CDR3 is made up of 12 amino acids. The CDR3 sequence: CASSSSRSEQYF. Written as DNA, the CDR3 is TGTGCCAGCAGTTCCTCGAGATCCGAGCAGTACTTC.

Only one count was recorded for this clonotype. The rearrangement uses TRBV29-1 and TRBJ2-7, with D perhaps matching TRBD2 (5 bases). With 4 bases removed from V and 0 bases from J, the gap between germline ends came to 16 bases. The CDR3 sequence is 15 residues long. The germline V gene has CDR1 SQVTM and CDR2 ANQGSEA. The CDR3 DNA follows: TGCAGCGTTGGGTTCGGTCGGGGAAGCTCCTACGAGCAGTACTTC. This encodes CSVGFGRGSSYEQYF.

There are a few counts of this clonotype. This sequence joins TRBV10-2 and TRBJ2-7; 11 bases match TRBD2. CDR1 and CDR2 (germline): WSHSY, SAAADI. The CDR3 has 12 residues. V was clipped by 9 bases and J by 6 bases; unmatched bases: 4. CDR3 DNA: TGCGCCAGTAGGACTAGCGGGCTCGAGCAGTACTTC. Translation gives CASRTSGLEQYF.

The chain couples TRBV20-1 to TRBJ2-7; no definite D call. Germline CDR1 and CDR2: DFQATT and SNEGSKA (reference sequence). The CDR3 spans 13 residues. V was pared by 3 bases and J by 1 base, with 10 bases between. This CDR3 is CSARALTSYEQYF. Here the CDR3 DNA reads TGCAGTGCTAGGGCACTTACATCCTACGAGCAGTACTTC.

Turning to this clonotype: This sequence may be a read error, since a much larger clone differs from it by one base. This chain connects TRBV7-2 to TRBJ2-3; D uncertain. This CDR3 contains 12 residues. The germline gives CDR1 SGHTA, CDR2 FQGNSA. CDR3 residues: CAGSINTDTQYF. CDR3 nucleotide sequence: TGTGCCGGCAGCATAAACACAGATACGCAGTATTTT.

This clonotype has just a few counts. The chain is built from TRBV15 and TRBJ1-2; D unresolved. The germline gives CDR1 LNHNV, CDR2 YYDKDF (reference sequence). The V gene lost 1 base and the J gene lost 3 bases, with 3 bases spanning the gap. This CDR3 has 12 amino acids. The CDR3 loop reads CATSRGDYGYTF. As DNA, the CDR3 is TGTGCCACCAGCAGAGGGGACTATGGCTACACCTTC.

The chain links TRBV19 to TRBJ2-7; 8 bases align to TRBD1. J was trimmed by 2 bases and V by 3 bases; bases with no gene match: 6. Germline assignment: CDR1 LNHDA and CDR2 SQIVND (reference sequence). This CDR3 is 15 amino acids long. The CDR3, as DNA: TGTGCCAGTAGTATTAAGGGACAGGCAGCCTACGAGCAGTACTTC. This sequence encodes CASSIKGQAAYEQYF. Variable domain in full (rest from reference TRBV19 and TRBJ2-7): DGGITQSPKYLFRKEGQNVTLSCEQNLNHDAMYWYRQDPGQGLRLIYYSQIVNDFQKGDIAEGYSVSREKKESFPLTVTSAQKNPTAFYLCASSIKGQAAYEQYFGPGTRLTVT.

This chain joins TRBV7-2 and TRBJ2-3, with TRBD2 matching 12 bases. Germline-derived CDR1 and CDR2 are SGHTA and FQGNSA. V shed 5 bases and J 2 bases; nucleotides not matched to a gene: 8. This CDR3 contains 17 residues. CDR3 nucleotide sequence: TGTGCCAGCAGCGCCGGAACTAGCGGGGGGTCCACAGATACGCAGTATTTT. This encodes CASSAGTSGGSTDTQYF.

This CDR3 reads CSVENTGELFF. The CDR3 DNA follows: TGCAGCGTTGAGAACACCGGGGAGCTGTTTTTT. The chain recombines TRBV29-1 with TRBJ2-2; no clear D. The CDR3 sequence is 11 residues long. Per the germline V gene, CDR1 is SQVTM and CDR2 is ANQGSEA. The germline V and J ends were trimmed by 3 bases and 1 base, with 0 bases remaining between them.

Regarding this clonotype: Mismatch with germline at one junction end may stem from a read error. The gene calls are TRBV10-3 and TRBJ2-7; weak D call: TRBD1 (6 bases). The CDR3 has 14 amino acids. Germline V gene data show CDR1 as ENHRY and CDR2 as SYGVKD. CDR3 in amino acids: CASSPGTLLDEQYF. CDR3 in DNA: TGTGCCAGCAGTCCCGGGACACTACTCGACGAGCAGTACTTC.

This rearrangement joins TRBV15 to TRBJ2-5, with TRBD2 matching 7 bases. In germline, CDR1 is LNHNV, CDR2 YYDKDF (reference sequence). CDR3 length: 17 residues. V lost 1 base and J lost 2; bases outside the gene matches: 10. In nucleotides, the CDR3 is TGTGCCACCAGCAGAGGATTCGCGGGACTAATTCAAGAGACCCAGTACTTC. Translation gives CATSRGFAGLIQETQYF.

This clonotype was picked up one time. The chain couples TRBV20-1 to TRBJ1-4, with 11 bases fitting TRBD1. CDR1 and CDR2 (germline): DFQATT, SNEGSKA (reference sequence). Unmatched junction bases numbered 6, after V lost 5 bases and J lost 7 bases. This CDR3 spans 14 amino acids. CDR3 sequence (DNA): TGCAGTGCTCCCAGGACAGGGGGCGGTGAAAAACTGTTTTTT. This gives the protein CSAPRTGGGEKLFF.

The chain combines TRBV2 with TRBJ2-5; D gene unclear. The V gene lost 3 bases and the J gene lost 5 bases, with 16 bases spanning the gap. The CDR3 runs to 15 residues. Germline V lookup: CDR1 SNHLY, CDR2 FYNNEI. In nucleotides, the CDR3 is TGTGCCAGCAGTGATGGAGAGGACCCGACGGAGACCCAGTACTTC. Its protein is CASSDGEDPTETQYF.

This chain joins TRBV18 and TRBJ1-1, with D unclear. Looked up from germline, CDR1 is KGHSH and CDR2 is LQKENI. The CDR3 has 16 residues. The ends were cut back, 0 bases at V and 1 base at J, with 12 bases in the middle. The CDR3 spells CASSPPRVLRNTEAFF. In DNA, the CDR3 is TGTGCCAGCTCACCACCCCGAGTGCTAAGGAACACTGAAGCTTTCTTT.

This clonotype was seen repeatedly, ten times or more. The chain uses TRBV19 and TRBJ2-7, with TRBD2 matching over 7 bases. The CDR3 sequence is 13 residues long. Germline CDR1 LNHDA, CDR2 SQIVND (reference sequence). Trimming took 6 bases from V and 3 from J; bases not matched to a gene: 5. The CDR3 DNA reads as TGTGCCAGTAGCAGGACTAGTAACTACGAGCAGTACTTC. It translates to CASSRTSNYEQYF.

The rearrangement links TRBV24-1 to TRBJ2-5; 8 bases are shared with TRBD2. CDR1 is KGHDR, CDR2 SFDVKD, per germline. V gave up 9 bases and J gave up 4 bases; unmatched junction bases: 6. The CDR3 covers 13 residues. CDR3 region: CATRGGGSETQYF. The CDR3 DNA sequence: TGTGCCACCCGGGGGGGGGGCTCAGAGACCCAGTACTTC.

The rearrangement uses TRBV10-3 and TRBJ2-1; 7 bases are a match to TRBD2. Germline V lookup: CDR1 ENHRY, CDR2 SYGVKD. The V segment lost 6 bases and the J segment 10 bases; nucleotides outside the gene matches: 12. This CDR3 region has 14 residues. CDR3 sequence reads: CAIRPGLTTAEQFF. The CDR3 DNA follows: TGTGCCATCAGGCCGGGACTAACCACGGCGGAGCAGTTCTTC.